This TCR beta chain was sequenced during a study of OX40 agonist ivuxolimab in advanced cancers. Looking at the study overall: The costimulatory receptor OX40 (CD134) was targeted by ivuxolimab, a fully human IgG2 agonistic monoclonal antibody. Intravenous ivuxolimab was administered to patients every 2 weeks at six dose levels: 0.01, 0.1, 0.3, 1.5, 3 and 10 mg/kg. Of the roughly 50 dose-escalation patients, hepatocellular carcinoma was present in about 20, melanoma in about 15, renal cell carcinoma in 9 and head and neck cancer in 9. In the dose-escalation cohort, 75% to 85% of patients were male, and the mean age was 60 years with a range of about 23 to 79. Patients were allowed to have had prior anti-PD-1, anti-PD-L1 or anti-CTLA-4 therapy, and around 37% of the dose-escalation patients had previously received checkpoint inhibitors. Three dose-escalation patients achieved partial responses, one with hepatocellular carcinoma and two with cutaneous melanoma. The purpose of peripheral TCRbeta sequencing was to test whether ivuxolimab changed TCR sequence diversity and led to clonal T-cell expansion. The paper covers the monotherapy dose-escalation part of the phase I ivuxolimab trial, which included N ≈ 57 patients.

Broad study findings and their caveats: Clonal expansion of both CD4+ and CD8+ blood T cells was observed from baseline to week 6 at doses 0.1 to 3.0 mg/kg. The antigen specificity of the peripheral T cells that underwent clonal expansion was not determined. In the 0.1-3.0 mg/kg groups, partial responders had among the lowest normalized peripheral clonal expansion, particularly in CD8+ T cells. Low levels of normalized T-cell clonal expansion were also seen in some patients who did not respond. After ivuxolimab, CD8+ T cells had more expanded clones than CD4+ T cells on average.

The trial excluded patients who had a history of autoimmune disease or were on systemic immunosuppression. In every dose cohort, peripheral blood was drawn for TCR sequencing at baseline, cycle 4 day 1, and cycle 7 day 1. The samples were taken from a phase I, first-in-human, multicenter, open-label dose-escalation trial of ivuxolimab. Adults with locally advanced or metastatic head and neck squamous cell, hepatocellular, melanoma or renal cell carcinoma were enrolled in the trial. Before TCR sequencing, CD4+ T cells and CD8+ T cells from peripheral blood were sorted into separate populations. Germline trimming amounts to 5 bases on V and 5 bases on J, with 7 as the count of junction bases outside the gene matches. CDR1 and CDR2 (SGHNT, YENEEA) derive from the germline V gene. The CDR3 starts with the cysteine, ends with the phenylalanine, and has 15 residues. Solely the CDR3 DNA is kept, with 45 bases framed from the first base.

In regard to this clone: Its antigen specificity is not known. Base qualities are not recorded, but no much larger clone differs from it by a single base.

To sequence the TCRbeta CDR3 region, genomic DNA was isolated from the sorted cells. TCRbeta CDR3 regions were sequenced using the immunoSEQ Assay. The source is immuneACCESS, and TCRdb retained only in-frame sequences with V and J called. Part of the clones is not carried over; for the studies checked, unresolved V genes explain less than half of this, and the remainder is unexplained. The sample data list approximately 63,000 clones, and about nine tenths of these were observed just once. The ten largest clones capture approximately 1.1% of the sample. The source is an adult with an advanced solid tumor such as melanoma, head and neck, liver or kidney cancer. Rearrangement joined TRBV11-3 to TRBJ2-1; TRBD1 matches 9 bases in the middle. Material: CD4+ or CD8+ T cells sorted from blood, obtained in a trial of the OX40 agonist ivuxolimab. The sequenced DNA is TGTGCCAGCAGCCCAGGACAGGGGTCTGACAATGAGCAGTTCTTC. Translated, this gives CASSPGQGSDNEQFF.